A single sample gave rise to the 31 T cell receptor beta chains below, sequenced in a study of T cells in Graves' hyperthyroidism and ophthalmopathy. Template material for amplifying TCR beta CDR3 regions consisted of RNA transcripts. In the first-round RT-PCR of the TCR CDR3, the HTBI primer set was used. One entry per CDR3 protein, called by TCRdb with MiXCR from the multiplex PCR reads. In the table there are a few hundred thousand distinct CDR3 sequences, 16% of which are singletons. Sequencing input: blood. The receptors stem from a woman in her 40s with Graves' ophthalmopathy.

The chain has TRBV20-1 and TRBJ2-2; D perhaps matches TRBD2 (5 bases). CDR3 length equals 14 residues. V was shortened by 3 bases and J by 7 bases, with 15 bases between the two germline ends. Germline V gives CDR1 DFQATT, CDR2 SNEGSKA (reference sequence). The CDR3 is CSASPVAGIGELFF. In DNA form, the CDR3 reads TGCAGTGCTAGCCCCGTAGCCGGGATCGGGGAGCTGTTTTTT.

The chain links TRBV12-3 or TRBV12-4 to TRBJ2-5; TRBD2 agrees at 9 bases. The CDR3 is 15 amino acids. The ends lost 2 bases at V and 6 bases at J; junction bases unmatched: 7. The CDR3 nucleotides are TGTGCCAGCAGTTTACCTAGCGGGAAGGCAAAGACCCAGTACTTC. It is translated as CASSLPSGKAKTQYF.

In its sample, this clonotype was seen many times. V and J are TRBV30 and TRBJ2-6; D may be TRBD2 (6 bases). CDR3 length: 16 amino acids. V was pared by 0 bases and J by 1 base, with 10 bases between. Per germline, CDR1 GTSNPN and CDR2 SVGIG (reference sequence). This chain's CDR3 is CAWSVGGASGANVLTF. Written as DNA, the CDR3 is TGTGCCTGGAGTGTAGGCGGGGCATCTGGGGCCAACGTCCTGACTTTC.

Judged by abundance, this clonotype is medium-sized (0.01 to 0.1%). The chain uses TRBV28 and TRBJ2-2; D gene uncertain. This CDR3 spans 12 amino acids. V was trimmed by 8 bases and J by 3 bases, leaving 7 bases between them. The germline V gene has CDR1 MDHEN and CDR2 SYDVKM. The CDR3: CASSPYTGELFF. The CDR3 DNA reads as TGTGCCAGCTCACCGTACACCGGGGAGCTGTTTTTT. Drawing the rest from reference TRBV28 and TRBJ2-2, the complete variable domain is DVKVTQSSRYLVKRTGEKVFLECVQDMDHENMFWYRQDPGLGLRLIYFSYDVKMKEKGDIPEGYSVSREKKERFSLILESASTNQTSMYLCASSPYTGELFFGEGSRLTVL.

There are many counts of this clonotype. The rearrangement links TRBV11-2 to TRBJ2-1; the D gene could be TRBD1 or TRBD2 (6 bases each). CDR1 and CDR2 from the germline V gene are SGHAT and FQNNGV. The CDR3 totals 15 residues. Trimming shortened V by 6 bases and J by 5 bases, and 17 bases separated the two germline ends. The CDR3 loop reads CASRLVRGLNNEQFF. Here the CDR3 DNA reads TGTGCCAGCAGGCTGGTCCGGGGGCTGAACAATGAGCAGTTCTTC.

The chain employs TRBV7-8 and TRBJ2-2; the match to TRBD1 covers 7 bases. V lost 6 bases and J lost 6; bases outside the gene matches: 13. From germline, CDR1 is SGHVS and CDR2 FQNEAQ. The CDR3 spans 16 residues. The CDR3 protein is CASRTQGRTIAGELFF. The CDR3 DNA follows: TGTGCCAGCAGGACACAGGGGCGTACCATCGCCGGGGAGCTGTTTTTT. Full variable domain (rest looked up from reference TRBV7-8 and TRBJ2-2): GAGVSQSPRYKVAKRGQDVALRCDPISGHVSLFWYQQALGQGPEFLTYFQNEAQLDKSGLPSDRFFAERPEGSVSTLKIQRTQQEDSAVYLCASRTQGRTIAGELFFGEGSRLTVL.

This clonotype has a count of ten or more. The V and J genes are TRBV12-3 or TRBV12-4 and TRBJ2-7; tentatively, D is TRBD2 (5 bases). The CDR3 has 12 residues. V was pared by 3 bases and J by 6 bases, with 9 bases between. CDR3 nucleotide sequence: TGTGCCAGCAGTTTTACCGCGGGCGAGCAGTACTTC. This translates into CASSFTAGEQYF.

The chain is built from TRBV4-1 and TRBJ2-7; D perhaps matches TRBD2 (6 bases). CDR1 is MGHRA and CDR2 is YSYEKL in the germline V gene. The V end was cut by 4 bases, the J end by 6 bases, with 13 bases between. The CDR3 runs to 13 residues. CDR3 region: CASSPLEEGEQYF. CDR3 nucleotides: TGCGCCAGCAGCCCCCTGGAGGAGGGCGAGCAGTACTTC.

This clonotype was counted only a few times. The chain uses TRBV14 and TRBJ2-7, with D tentatively TRBD1 (5 bases). Between the trimmed V and J ends, which lost 3 bases and 6 bases, there was a span of 15 bases. The CDR3 is 14 residues long. Germline V gene data show CDR1 as SGHDN and CDR2 as FVKESK. CDR3 protein: CASSQDPWGGEQYF. DNA of the CDR3: TGTGCCAGCAGCCAGGACCCTTGGGGCGGCGAGCAGTACTTC.

In its sample, this clonotype was seen once. The junction departs from the called germline gene at one end, perhaps through a read error. The chain joins TRBV5-5 to TRBJ2-1; possibly TRBD2 for D (5 bases). Germline lookup yields CDR1 SGHKS and CDR2 YYEKEE (reference sequence). The CDR3 sequence is 15 residues long. Here the CDR3 DNA reads TGCGCCAGCATGCTTGGGCAGGACTGGAACAATGAGCAGTTCTTC. Encoded protein: CASMLGQDWNNEQFF.

The rearrangement joins TRBV12-3 or TRBV12-4 to TRBJ2-7; TRBD2 matches 12 bases. V shed 7 bases, J shed 3 bases, and the junction held 4 bases outside the gene matches. This CDR3 contains 14 residues. This CDR3 reads CASTGLAGDYEQYF. The CDR3 bases are TGTGCCAGCACGGGACTAGCGGGTGACTACGAGCAGTACTTC.

This clonotype has a handful of counts. The rearrangement joins TRBV18 to TRBJ2-7; D is perhaps TRBD1 or TRBD2 (5 bases each). V lost 2 bases to trimming and J lost 3 bases, with 17 bases between them. The CDR3 length is 16 residues. Germline V lookup: CDR1 KGHSH, CDR2 LQKENI. The CDR3 spells CASSPGAGTINYEQYF. Written as DNA, the CDR3 is TGTGCCAGCTCACCAGGGGCCGGGACCATCAACTACGAGCAGTACTTC. Using reference TRBV18 and TRBJ2-7 for the parts outside the CDR3, the full variable domain is NAGVMQNPRHLVRRRGQEARLRCSPMKGHSHVYWYRQLPEEGLKFMVYLQKENIIDESGMPKERFSAEFPKEGPSILRIQQVVRGDSAAYFCASSPGAGTINYEQYFGPGTRLTVT.

As concerns this clonotype: A read error may be the cause here, since a much bigger clone is one base away. CDR3 protein: CASSYPTGGHTRSYNEQFF. The CDR3 DNA sequence: TGTGCCAGCAGTTATCCCACTGGCGGACACACGAGGTCCTACAATGAGCAGTTCTTC. The chain is built from TRBV6-2 or TRBV6-3 and TRBJ2-1, with D possibly being TRBD1 (5 bases). With 3 bases removed from V and 1 base from J, the gap between germline ends came to 22 bases. The CDR3 covers 19 residues. CDR1 is MNHEY, CDR2 SVGEGT, per germline.

This clonotype was recorded many times. The chain has TRBV28 and TRBJ2-1; no reliable D call. This CDR3 region has 16 residues. Germline assignment: CDR1 MDHEN and CDR2 SYDVKM. V lost 4 bases and J lost 0, with 13 bases in between. The CDR3 is CASSSPRIVSYNEQFF. As DNA, the CDR3 is TGTGCCAGCAGTTCCCCCCGGATCGTCTCCTACAATGAGCAGTTCTTC.

This clonotype was seen more than once but under ten times. This chain connects TRBV6-2 or TRBV6-3 to TRBJ2-2; 8 bases are shared with TRBD2. V dropped 4 bases and J dropped 5; count of bases not matched to a gene: 6. This CDR3 has 15 residues. Germline loops: CDR1 MNHEY, CDR2 SVGEGT. The CDR3 reads CASSLDGRGTGELFF. In DNA form, the CDR3 reads TGTGCCAGCAGTTTGGACGGGAGGGGTACCGGGGAGCTGTTTTTT.

This clonotype was found many times. The chain joins TRBV28 to TRBJ2-5; 7 bases align to TRBD2. CDR3 length equals 15 residues. The trim removed 4 bases at V and 4 bases at J, leaving 9 bases unmatched. Germline assignment: CDR1 MDHEN and CDR2 SYDVKM. The CDR3 spells CASSSLAAAPETQYF. The CDR3 nucleotides are TGTGCCAGCAGTTCTCTAGCGGCTGCCCCAGAGACCCAGTACTTC.

This clonotype was counted only a few times. The rearrangement joins TRBV28 to TRBJ1-5, with D possibly matching TRBD1 (6 bases). Trimming pared 5 bases from V and 1 base from J, leaving 12 bases between. The germline CDR1 and CDR2 sequences are MDHEN and SYDVKM. CDR3 length: 15 residues. The CDR3 region is CASSVQGSSNQPQHF. In DNA form, the CDR3 reads TGTGCCAGCAGTGTACAGGGTAGCAGCAATCAGCCCCAGCATTTT. Full variable domain (outside the CDR3, taken from reference TRBV28 and TRBJ1-5): DVKVTQSSRYLVKRTGEKVFLECVQDMDHENMFWYRQDPGLGLRLIYFSYDVKMKEKGDIPEGYSVSREKKERFSLILESASTNQTSMYLCASSVQGSSNQPQHFGDGTRLSIL.

The gene calls are TRBV7-9 and TRBJ2-2; tentatively, D is TRBD1 (6 bases). Germline V gene sequence: CDR1 SEHNR, CDR2 FQNEAQ (reference sequence). The CDR3 runs 16 residues. With 5 bases removed from V and 2 bases from J, the gap between germline ends came to 15 bases. CDR3 DNA: TGTGCCAGCAGCCAAACCGGGACACCTAACACCGGGGAGCTGTTTTTT. Protein sequence: CASSQTGTPNTGELFF.

The chain joins TRBV6-1 to TRBJ1-5, with D maybe TRBD1 (5 bases). CDR1 and CDR2 from the germline V gene are MNHNS and SASEGT. This CDR3 has 15 residues. The V gene lost 7 bases and the J gene lost 6 bases, with 19 bases spanning the gap. Written as DNA, the CDR3 is TGTGCCAGCACCCCTGAGGGGCAGGGACCTCAGCCCCAGCATTTT. Translation: CASTPEGQGPQPQHF.

The chain uses TRBV9 and TRBJ2-7, with D possibly being TRBD1 or TRBD2 (5 bases each). Per germline, CDR1 SGDLS and CDR2 YYNGEE. CDR3 size: 15 residues. The V and J ends lost 0 bases and 4 bases respectively, with 14 bases between them. The CDR3 nucleotides are TGTGCCAGCAGCGTAGCCGAGGGGCTAGCATACGAGCAGTACTTC. Translating gives CASSVAEGLAYEQYF.

This clonotype was counted only a few times. The chain couples TRBV6-1 to TRBJ2-1; TRBD1 agrees at 8 bases. The CDR3 length is 15 residues. Germline V gives CDR1 MNHNS, CDR2 SASEGT. V was pared by 3 bases and J by 5 bases, with 6 bases of the junction left unmatched. CDR3 loop: CASSDIAGGHNEQFF. CDR3 nucleotide sequence: TGTGCCAGCAGTGACATAGCAGGGGGCCACAATGAGCAGTTCTTC.

This sequence joins TRBV20-1 and TRBJ1-2, with D uncertain. The germline gives CDR1 DFQATT, CDR2 SNEGSKA (reference sequence). The CDR3 extends over 13 amino acids. The V end was cut by 4 bases, the J end by 4 bases, with 13 bases between. The CDR3 sequence: CSAITQSVYGYTF. The CDR3 DNA reads TGCAGTGCTATAACTCAGAGTGTCTATGGCTACACCTTC.

The chain uses TRBV7-9 and TRBJ2-2, with 12 bases identical to TRBD2. CDR3 size: 18 residues. Germline CDR1 and CDR2: SEHNR and FQNEAQ (reference sequence). V shed 5 bases and J 2 bases; nucleotides not matched to a gene: 9. CDR3 in amino acids: CASSASGTSGPNTGELFF. The CDR3, as DNA: TGTGCCAGCAGCGCATCCGGGACTAGCGGGCCTAACACCGGGGAGCTGTTTTTT.

This clonotype was found many times. This chain links TRBV6-1 with TRBJ2-5, with 7 nucleotides matching TRBD1. CDR1 is MNHNS, CDR2 SASEGT, per germline. This CDR3 has 14 amino acids. J gave up 2 bases and V 7 bases, and 7 bases lay outside the gene matches. CDR3 in amino acids: CASTKDREQETQYF. In nucleotides, the CDR3 is TGTGCCAGCACCAAAGACAGGGAGCAAGAGACCCAGTACTTC.

The chain combines TRBV29-1 with TRBJ1-1; D possibly corresponds to TRBD1 (6 bases). V was cut by 6 bases and J by 2 bases, with 16 bases left in between. The CDR3 spans 14 residues. Germline CDR1 and CDR2: SQVTM and ANQGSEA. The CDR3 DNA reads TGCAGCGTCACGCCGGGACAACAAAACACTGAAGCTTTCTTT. Translation: CSVTPGQQNTEAFF.

The gene calls are TRBV5-4 and TRBJ2-5, with 8 nucleotides matching TRBD1. V lost 5 bases and J lost 3; bases outside the gene matches: 6. The CDR3 totals 14 residues. Germline assignment: CDR1 SGHNT and CDR2 YYREEE (reference sequence). In DNA, the CDR3 is TGTGCCAGCAGACCGGACAGGGCAAAAGAGACCCAGTACTTC. It encodes CASRPDRAKETQYF.

This rearrangement joins TRBV6-2 or TRBV6-3 to TRBJ1-1, with D uncertain. CDR3 length: 17 amino acids. In germline, CDR1 is MNHEY, CDR2 SVGEGT. Between the trimmed V and J ends, which lost 5 bases and 0 bases, there was a span of 19 bases. CDR3 loop: CASSPYLRKAMNTEAFF. CDR3 coding DNA: TGTGCCAGCAGTCCCTATCTTCGGAAAGCGATGAACACTGAAGCTTTCTTT.

This clonotype appeared a few times. Because the CDR3's place on the DNA is in doubt, the DNA is left out and the CDR3 is given as listed by TCRdb. The chain couples TRBV25-1 to TRBJ2-2. Germline V lookup: CDR1 MGHDK, CDR2 SYGVNS. The CDR3 comprises 14 residues, both ends counted. The CDR3: CASSLGRTPGSCFF.

This clonotype was seen repeatedly, ten times or more. This sequence joins TRBV11-2 and TRBJ2-1; D gene uncertain. The CDR3 is made up of 15 amino acids. With 5 bases removed from V and 2 bases from J, the gap between germline ends came to 13 bases. Germline V gives CDR1 SGHAT, CDR2 FQNNGV. CDR3 nucleotide sequence: TGTGCCAGCAGCACCGGACCAGATGCCTACAATGAGCAGTTCTTC. As protein: CASSTGPDAYNEQFF.

This clonotype was seen more than once but under ten times. The chain links TRBV6-1 to TRBJ2-1; 13 bases agree with TRBD2. This CDR3 is built from 17 residues. The germline V gene has CDR1 MNHNS and CDR2 SASEGT. With 5 bases clipped from V and 5 bases from J, the junction kept 9 bases outside the gene matches. The CDR3 loop reads CASSPNQLAGGNNEQFF. The CDR3 nucleotides read TGTGCCAGCAGTCCGAATCAACTAGCGGGAGGGAACAATGAGCAGTTCTTC.

This clonotype was detected many times. This CDR3 is CASSEWGNYGYTF. CDR3 DNA sequence: TGTGCCAGCAGTGAATGGGGGAACTATGGCTACACCTTC. The chain employs TRBV2 and TRBJ1-2; possibly TRBD1 for D (5 bases). The germline V gene has CDR1 SNHLY and CDR2 FYNNEI. This CDR3 is 13 amino acids long. Deletions cut 2 bases from V and 2 bases from J, with 6 bases between. Using reference TRBV2 and TRBJ1-2 for the parts outside the CDR3, the full variable domain is EPEVTQTPSHQVTQMGQEVILRCVPISNHLYFYWYRQILGQKVEFLVSFYNNEISEKSEIFDDQFSVERPDGSNFTLKIRSTKLEDSAMYFCASSEWGNYGYTFGSGTRLTVV.